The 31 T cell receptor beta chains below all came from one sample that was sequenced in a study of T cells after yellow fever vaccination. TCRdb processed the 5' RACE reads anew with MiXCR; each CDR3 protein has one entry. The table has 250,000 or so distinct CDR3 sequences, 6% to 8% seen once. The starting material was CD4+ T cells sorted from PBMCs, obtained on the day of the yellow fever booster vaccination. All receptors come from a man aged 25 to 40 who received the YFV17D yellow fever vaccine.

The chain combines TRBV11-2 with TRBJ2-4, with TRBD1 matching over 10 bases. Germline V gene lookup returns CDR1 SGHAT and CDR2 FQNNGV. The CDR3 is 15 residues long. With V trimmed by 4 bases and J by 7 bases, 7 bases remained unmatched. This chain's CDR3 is CASSSPGTGVNIQYF. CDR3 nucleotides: TGTGCCAGCAGCTCTCCCGGGACAGGGGTCAACATTCAGTACTTC.

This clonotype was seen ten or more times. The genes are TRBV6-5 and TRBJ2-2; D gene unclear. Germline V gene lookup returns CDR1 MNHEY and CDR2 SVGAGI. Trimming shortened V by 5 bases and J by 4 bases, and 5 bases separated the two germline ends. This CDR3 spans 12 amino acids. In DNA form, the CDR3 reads TGTGCCAGCAGTACCAGCACCGGGGAGCTGTTTTTT. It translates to CASSTSTGELFF.

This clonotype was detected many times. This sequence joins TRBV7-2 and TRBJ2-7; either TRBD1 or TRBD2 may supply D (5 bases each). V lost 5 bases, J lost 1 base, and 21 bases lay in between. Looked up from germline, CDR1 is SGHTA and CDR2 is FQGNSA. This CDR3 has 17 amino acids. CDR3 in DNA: TGTGCCAGCAGCCTAAGAGCGGTTGGGGGAAGATCCTACGAGCAGTACTTC. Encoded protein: CASSLRAVGGRSYEQYF.

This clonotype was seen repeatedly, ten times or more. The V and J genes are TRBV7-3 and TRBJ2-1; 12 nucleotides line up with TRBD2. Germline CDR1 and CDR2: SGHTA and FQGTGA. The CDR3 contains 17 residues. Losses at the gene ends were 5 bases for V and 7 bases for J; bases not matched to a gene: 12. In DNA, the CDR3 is TGTGCCAGCAGCCCGGTGGGACTAGCGGGTGGGGAAAATGAGCAGTTCTTC. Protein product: CASSPVGLAGGENEQFF.

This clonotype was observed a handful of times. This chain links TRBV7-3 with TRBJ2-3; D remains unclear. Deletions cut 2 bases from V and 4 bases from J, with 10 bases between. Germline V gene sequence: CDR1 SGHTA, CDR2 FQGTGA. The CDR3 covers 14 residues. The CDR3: CASSLERIPDTQYF. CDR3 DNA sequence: TGTGCCAGCAGCTTAGAGAGGATCCCAGATACGCAGTATTTT.

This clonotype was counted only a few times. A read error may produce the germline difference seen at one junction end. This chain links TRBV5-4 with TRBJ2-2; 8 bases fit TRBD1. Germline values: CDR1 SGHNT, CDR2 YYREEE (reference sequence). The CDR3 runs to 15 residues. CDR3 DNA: TGTGCCAGCAGCTCGGACAGGGTGTCCCCCGGAGAGCTGTTTTTT. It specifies CASSSDRVSPGELFF. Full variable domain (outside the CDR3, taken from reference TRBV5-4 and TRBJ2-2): ETGVTQSPTHLIKTRGQQVTLRCSSQSGHNTVSWYQQALGQGPQFIFQYYREEENGRGNFPPRFSGLQFPNYSSELNVNALELDDSALYLCASSSDRVSPGELFFGEGSRLTVL.

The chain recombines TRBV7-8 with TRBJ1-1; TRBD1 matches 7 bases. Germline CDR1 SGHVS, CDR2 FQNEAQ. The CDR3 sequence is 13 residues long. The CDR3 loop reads CAVGQPKDTEAFF. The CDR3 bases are TGTGCTGTGGGACAGCCGAAGGACACTGAAGCTTTCTTT. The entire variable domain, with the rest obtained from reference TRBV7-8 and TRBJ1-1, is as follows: GAGVSQSPRYKVAKRGQDVALRCDPISGHVSLFWYQQALGQGPEFLTYFQNEAQLDKSGLPSDRFFAERPEGSVSTLKIQRTQQEDSAVYLCAVGQPKDTEAFFGQGTRLTVV.

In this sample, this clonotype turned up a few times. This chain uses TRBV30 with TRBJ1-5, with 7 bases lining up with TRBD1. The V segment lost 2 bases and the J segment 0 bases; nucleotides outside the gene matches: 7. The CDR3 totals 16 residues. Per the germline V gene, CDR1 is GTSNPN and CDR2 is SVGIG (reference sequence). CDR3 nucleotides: TGTGCCTGGAGTACCGGGACAGCTTATAGCAATCAGCCCCAGCATTTT. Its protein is CAWSTGTAYSNQPQHF.

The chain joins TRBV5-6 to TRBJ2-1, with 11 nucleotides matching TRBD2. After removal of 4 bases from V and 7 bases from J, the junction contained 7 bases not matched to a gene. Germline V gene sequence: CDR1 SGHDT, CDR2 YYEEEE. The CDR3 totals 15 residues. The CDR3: CASSPTSGSRNEQFF. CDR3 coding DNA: TGTGCCAGCAGCCCCACTAGCGGGAGTCGGAATGAGCAGTTCTTC.

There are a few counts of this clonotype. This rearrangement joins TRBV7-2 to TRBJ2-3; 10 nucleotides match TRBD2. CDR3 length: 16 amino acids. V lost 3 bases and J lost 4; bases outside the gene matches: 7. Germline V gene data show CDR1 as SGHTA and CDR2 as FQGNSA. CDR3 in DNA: TGTGCCAGCAGCTTGTCGGCTAGCGGGAGCGCAGATACGCAGTATTTT. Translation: CASSLSASGSADTQYF.

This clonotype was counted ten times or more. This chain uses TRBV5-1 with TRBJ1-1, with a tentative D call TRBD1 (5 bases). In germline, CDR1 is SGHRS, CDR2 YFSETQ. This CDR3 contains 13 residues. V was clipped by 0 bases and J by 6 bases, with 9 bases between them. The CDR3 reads CASSLGREAEAFF. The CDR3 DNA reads TGCGCCAGCAGCTTGGGCAGGGAAGCTGAAGCTTTCTTT.

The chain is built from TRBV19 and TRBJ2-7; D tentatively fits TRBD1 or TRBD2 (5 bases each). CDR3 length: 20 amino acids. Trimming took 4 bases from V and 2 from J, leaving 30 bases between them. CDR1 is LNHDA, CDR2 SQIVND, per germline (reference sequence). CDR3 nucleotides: TGTGCCAGTAGTACCCCTCTAGGACTCCAGGGACCTTTTGAGGCCTACGAGCAGTACTTC. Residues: CASSTPLGLQGPFEAYEQYF.

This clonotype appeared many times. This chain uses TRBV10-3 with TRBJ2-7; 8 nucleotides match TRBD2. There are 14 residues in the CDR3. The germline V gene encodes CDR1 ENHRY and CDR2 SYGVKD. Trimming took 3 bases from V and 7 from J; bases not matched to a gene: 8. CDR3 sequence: CAISDSGTSGEQYF. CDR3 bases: TGTGCCATCAGTGATTCGGGGACTAGTGGTGAGCAGTACTTC.

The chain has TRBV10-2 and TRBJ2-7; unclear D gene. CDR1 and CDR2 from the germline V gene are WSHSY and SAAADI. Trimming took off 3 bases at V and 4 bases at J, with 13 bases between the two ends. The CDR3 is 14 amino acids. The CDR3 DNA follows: TGCGCCAGCAGTGATTCTGCGACTCCTTACGAGCAGTACTTC. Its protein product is CASSDSATPYEQYF.

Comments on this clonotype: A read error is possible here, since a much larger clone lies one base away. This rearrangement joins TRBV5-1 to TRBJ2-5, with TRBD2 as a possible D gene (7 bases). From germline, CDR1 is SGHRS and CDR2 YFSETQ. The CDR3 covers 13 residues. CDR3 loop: CSSRVWGGQTQYF. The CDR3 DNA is TGCTCCAGCAGAGTTTGGGGGGGCCAGACCCAGTACTTC.

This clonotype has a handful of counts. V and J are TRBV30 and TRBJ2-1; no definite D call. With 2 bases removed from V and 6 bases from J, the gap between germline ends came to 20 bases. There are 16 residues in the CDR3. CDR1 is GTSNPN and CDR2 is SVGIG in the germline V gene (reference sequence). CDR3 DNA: TGTGCCTGGAGTAGGACGGGCAGGCCCCCATCCAATGAGCAGTTCTTC. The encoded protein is CAWSRTGRPPSNEQFF.

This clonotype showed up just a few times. For the CDR3, the DNA is TGTGCCAGCAGCCTAAACCCCGGGGGAGGGGGCAGGTACGAGCAGTACTTC. Residues: CASSLNPGGGGRYEQYF. This sequence joins TRBV9 and TRBJ2-7; the D call may be TRBD1 or TRBD2 (7 bases each). V was pared by 4 bases and J by 4 bases, with 24 bases between. The CDR3 loop spans 17 amino acids. Per the germline V gene, CDR1 is SGDLS and CDR2 is YYNGEE.

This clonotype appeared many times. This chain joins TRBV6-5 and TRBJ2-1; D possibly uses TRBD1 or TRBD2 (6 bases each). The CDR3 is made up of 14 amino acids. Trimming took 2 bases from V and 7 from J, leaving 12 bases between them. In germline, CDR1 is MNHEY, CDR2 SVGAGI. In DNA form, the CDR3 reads TGTGCCAGCAGTTACGAGGGGGGAGTGAATGAGCAGTTCTTC. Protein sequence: CASSYEGGVNEQFF.

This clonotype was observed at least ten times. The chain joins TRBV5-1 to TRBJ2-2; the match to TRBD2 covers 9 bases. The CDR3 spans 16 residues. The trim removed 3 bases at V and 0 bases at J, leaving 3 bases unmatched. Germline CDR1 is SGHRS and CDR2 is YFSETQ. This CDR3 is CASSSLAGANTGELFF. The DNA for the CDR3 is TGCGCCAGCAGCTCACTAGCGGGCGCGAACACCGGGGAGCTGTTTTTT.

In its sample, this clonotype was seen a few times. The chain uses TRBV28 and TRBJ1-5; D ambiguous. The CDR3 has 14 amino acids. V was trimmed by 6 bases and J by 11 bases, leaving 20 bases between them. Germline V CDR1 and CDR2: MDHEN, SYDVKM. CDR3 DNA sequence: TGTGCCAGCAGGGCCGGACGAGCCGTTTCTGCCCAGCATTTT. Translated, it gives CASRAGRAVSAQHF.

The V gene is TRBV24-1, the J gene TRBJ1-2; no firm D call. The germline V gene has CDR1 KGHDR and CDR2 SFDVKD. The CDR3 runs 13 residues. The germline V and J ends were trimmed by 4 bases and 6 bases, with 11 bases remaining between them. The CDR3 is CATSDRPKDGYTF. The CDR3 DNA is TGTGCCACCAGTGACCGCCCGAAGGATGGCTACACCTTC.

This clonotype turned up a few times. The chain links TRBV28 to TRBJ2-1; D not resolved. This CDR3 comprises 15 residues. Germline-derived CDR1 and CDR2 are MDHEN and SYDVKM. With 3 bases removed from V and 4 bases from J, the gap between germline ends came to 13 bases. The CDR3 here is CASSFAPTRYNEQFF. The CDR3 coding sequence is TGTGCCAGCAGTTTCGCCCCGACACGTTACAATGAGCAGTTCTTC. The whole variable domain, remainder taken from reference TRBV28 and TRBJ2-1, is DVKVTQSSRYLVKRTGEKVFLECVQDMDHENMFWYRQDPGLGLRLIYFSYDVKMKEKGDIPEGYSVSREKKERFSLILESASTNQTSMYLCASSFAPTRYNEQFFGPGTRLTVL.

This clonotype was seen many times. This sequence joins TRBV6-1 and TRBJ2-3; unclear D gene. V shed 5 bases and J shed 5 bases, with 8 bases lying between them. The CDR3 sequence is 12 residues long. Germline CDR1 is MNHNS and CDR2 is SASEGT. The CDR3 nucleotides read TGTGCCAGCAGTCCCCCCGGAGATACGCAGTATTTT. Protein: CASSPPGDTQYF.

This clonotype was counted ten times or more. CDR3 sequence (DNA): TGTGCCACCAGCAAAGGGGGCAGGTCTGCTGGAAACACCATATATTTT. This encodes CATSKGGRSAGNTIYF. The chain has TRBV15 and TRBJ1-3; TRBD1 matches 7 bases. The CDR3 covers 16 residues. From germline, CDR1 is LNHNV and CDR2 YYDKDF (reference sequence). Trimming at V came to 4 bases and at J to 2 bases, leaving 8 bases not matched to a gene.

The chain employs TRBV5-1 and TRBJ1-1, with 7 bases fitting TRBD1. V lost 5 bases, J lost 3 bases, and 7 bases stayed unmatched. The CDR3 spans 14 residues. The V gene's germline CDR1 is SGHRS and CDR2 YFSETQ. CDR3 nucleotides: TGCGCCAGCAGAACTTCTACAGGGGACACTGAAGCTTTCTTT. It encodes CASRTSTGDTEAFF.

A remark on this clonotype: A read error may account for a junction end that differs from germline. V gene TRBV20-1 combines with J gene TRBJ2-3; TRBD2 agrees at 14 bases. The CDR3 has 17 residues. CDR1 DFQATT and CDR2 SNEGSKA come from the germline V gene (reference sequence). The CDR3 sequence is CSARDPGTSGSPDKQYF. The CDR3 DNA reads TGCAGTGCTAGAGATCCGGGGACTAGCGGGAGTCCAGATAAGCAGTATTTT.

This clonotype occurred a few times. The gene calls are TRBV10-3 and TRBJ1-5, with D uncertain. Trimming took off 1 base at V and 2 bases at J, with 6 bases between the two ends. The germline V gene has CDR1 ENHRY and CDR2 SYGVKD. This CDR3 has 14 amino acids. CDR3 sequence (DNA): TGTGCCATCAGTGAGTGGGGTGGCAATCAGCCCCAGCATTTT. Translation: CAISEWGGNQPQHF.

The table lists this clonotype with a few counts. The CDR3 nucleotides read TGTGCCAGCAGCCTAAGCGGCCAAGAGACCCAGTACTTC. Its translation: CASSLSGQETQYF. The V and J genes are TRBV7-2 and TRBJ2-5, with a tentative D call TRBD2 (5 bases). The CDR3 loop spans 13 amino acids. V was clipped by 5 bases and J by 1 base, with 8 bases between them. Germline V CDR1 and CDR2: SGHTA, FQGNSA.

CDR3 sequence: CASSLEQAGANVLTF. In DNA, the CDR3 is TGCGCCAGCAGCTTGGAACAGGCTGGGGCCAACGTCCTGACTTTC. The chain recombines TRBV5-1 with TRBJ2-6; D is possibly TRBD1 (5 bases). V lost 0 bases and J lost 2, with 6 bases in between. Germline V gene lookup returns CDR1 SGHRS and CDR2 YFSETQ. The CDR3 length is 15 residues.

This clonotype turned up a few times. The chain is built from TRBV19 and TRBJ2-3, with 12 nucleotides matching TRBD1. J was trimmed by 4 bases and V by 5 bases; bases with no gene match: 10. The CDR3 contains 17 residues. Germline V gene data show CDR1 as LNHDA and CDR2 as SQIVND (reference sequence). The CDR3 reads CASSSKTGTGGADTQYF. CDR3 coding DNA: TGTGCCAGTAGTTCAAAGACCGGGACAGGGGGCGCAGATACGCAGTATTTT.

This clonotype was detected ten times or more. The CDR3 loop is CSARDGPGVGIQYF. CDR3 in DNA: TGCAGTGCTAGAGACGGGCCCGGTGTGGGCATTCAGTACTTC. The V call is TRBV20-1, the J call TRBJ2-4, with no clear D. Germline V gives CDR1 DFQATT, CDR2 SNEGSKA (reference sequence). The V gene lost 0 bases and the J gene lost 9 bases, with 15 bases spanning the gap. The CDR3 spans 14 residues.